This passage covers 23 T cell receptor beta chains from one sample sequenced in a study of blood T cell repertoires in COVID-19. TCRdb's copy holds only in-frame clones and misses some; the assay was immunoSEQ multiplex PCR. The sample records roughly 64,000 clones, 65% to 90% being singletons. Sequencing used peripheral blood. The receptors come from a man aged 45-65 years with active COVID-19.

The chain combines TRBV29-1 with TRBJ2-2; D gene ambiguous. Germline CDR1 SQVTM, CDR2 ANQGSEA. The V end lost 7 bases, the J end lost 2 bases, and 11 bases lay between the germline ends. The CDR3 extends over 13 amino acids. The CDR3: CSAEASNTGELFF. As DNA, the CDR3 is TGCAGCGCCGAGGCGAGCAACACCGGGGAGCTGTTTTTT.

This clone has a handful of counts. Compared with germline, one end of the junction differs, possibly owing to a read error. This chain joins TRBV4-2 and TRBJ2-2; 11 nucleotides match TRBD2. CDR3 length equals 18 residues. Germline lookup yields CDR1 LGHNA and CDR2 YNFKEQ. The CDR3 DNA is TGTGCCAGCATCCAAACCTCCACGGGACTAGCGGACACCGGGGAGCTGTTTTTT. This sequence encodes CASIQTSTGLADTGELFF.

V usage is TRBV9 and J usage is TRBJ2-3; 10 positions match TRBD2. This CDR3 is 16 amino acids long. The V and J ends lost 4 bases and 3 bases, in that order; junction bases with no gene match: 8. Germline loops: CDR1 SGDLS, CDR2 YYNGEE. CDR3 DNA sequence: TGTGCCAGCAGCAGGGCGGGGGGACTAGCGACAGATACGCAGTATTTT. The encoded protein is CASSRAGGLATDTQYF.

This chain connects TRBV7-2 to TRBJ2-7; TRBD2 agrees at 12 bases. From germline, CDR1 is SGHTA and CDR2 FQGNSA. This CDR3 is built from 17 residues. The J segment lost 7 bases and the V segment lost 5 bases, leaving 15 bases of the junction unmatched. This CDR3 is CASSETKLAGGPREQYF. The CDR3 DNA follows: TGTGCCAGCAGCGAGACGAAGCTAGCGGGGGGGCCAAGGGAGCAGTACTTC. Full variable domain (outside the CDR3, taken from reference TRBV7-2 and TRBJ2-7): GAGVSQSPSNKVTEKGKDVELRCDPISGHTALYWYRQSLGQGLEFLIYFQGNSAPDKSGLPSDRFSAERTGGSVSTLTIQRTQQEDSAVYLCASSETKLAGGPREQYFGPGTRLTVT.

The chain combines TRBV19 with TRBJ2-3; D remains ambiguous. V was shortened by 6 bases and J by 8 bases, with 12 bases between the two germline ends. The CDR3 length is 12 residues. Germline V CDR1 and CDR2: LNHDA, SQIVND (reference sequence). The DNA of the CDR3 is TGTGCCAGTAGCCCTATGGCAGGTACGCAGTATTTT. Translating it yields CASSPMAGTQYF.

The chain recombines TRBV5-4 with TRBJ2-1, with D possibly matching TRBD2 (5 bases). Trimming pared 4 bases from V and 7 bases from J, leaving 9 bases between. CDR3 length: 12 residues. The germline V gene encodes CDR1 SGHNT and CDR2 YYREEE (reference sequence). Written as DNA, the CDR3 is TGTGCCAGCAGCCTAGCAAAGAATGAGCAGTTCTTC. Protein: CASSLAKNEQFF.

The chain has TRBV18 and TRBJ2-7, with 10 bases identical to TRBD1. With 4 bases clipped from V and 5 bases from J, the junction kept 8 bases outside the gene matches. CDR1 is KGHSH, CDR2 LQKENI, per germline. This CDR3 has 15 residues. This chain's CDR3 is CASSRETGGNDEQYF. The CDR3 DNA sequence: TGTGCCAGCTCACGGGAGACAGGGGGCAACGACGAGCAGTACTTC.

The V gene is TRBV11-2, the J gene TRBJ2-7; 7 bases map to TRBD1. The CDR3 totals 13 residues. V was pared by 4 bases and J by 3 bases, with 3 bases of the junction left unmatched. CDR1 and CDR2 (germline): SGHAT, FQNNGV. The CDR3 DNA is TGTGCCAGCAGCTATGGGGACAGCTACGAGCAGTACTTC. Its translation: CASSYGDSYEQYF.

V gene TRBV30 combines with J gene TRBJ2-7; TRBD2 aligns across 14 bases. J was trimmed by 3 bases and V by 4 bases; bases with no gene match: 20. Germline V gene data show CDR1 as GTSNPN and CDR2 as SVGIG (reference sequence). The CDR3 is made up of 20 amino acids. The CDR3 DNA sequence: TGTGCCTGGAAGAGGACGGTCTATGGACTAGCGGGAGGTCTGAACTACGAGCAGTACTTC. Protein product: CAWKRTVYGLAGGLNYEQYF. Together with reference TRBV30 and TRBJ2-7, the CDR3 gives the full variable domain: SQTIHQWPATLVQPVGSPLSLECTVEGTSNPNLYWYRQAAGRGLQLLFYSVGIGQISSEVPQNLSASRPQDRQFILSSKKLLLSDSGFYLCAWKRTVYGLAGGLNYEQYFGPGTRLTVT.

The chain joins TRBV19 to TRBJ2-7, with D uncertain. This CDR3 has 15 amino acids. V was pared by 0 bases and J by 0 bases, with 9 bases between. Germline lookup yields CDR1 LNHDA and CDR2 SQIVND (reference sequence). This chain's CDR3 is CASSIEVGYSYEQYF. CDR3 sequence (DNA): TGTGCCAGTAGTATAGAGGTCGGGTACTCCTACGAGCAGTACTTC.

DNA for the CDR3: TGTGCCAGCAGCCGGGATTTTAATGAAAAACTGTTTTTT. It is translated as CASSRDFNEKLFF. The rearrangement uses TRBV9 and TRBJ1-4, with unresolved D. The germline gives CDR1 SGDLS, CDR2 YYNGEE. The CDR3 contains 13 residues. V was shortened by 4 bases and J by 4 bases, with 8 bases between the two germline ends. The entire variable domain, with the rest obtained from reference TRBV9 and TRBJ1-4, is as follows: DSGVTQTPKHLITATGQRVTLRCSPRSGDLSVYWYQQSLDQGLQFLIQYYNGEERAKGNILERFSAQQFPDLHSELNLSSLELGDSALYFCASSRDFNEKLFFGSGTQLSVL.

This clone was seen a handful of times. The J gene is TRBJ1-5, the V gene TRBV12-5; D may be TRBD1 (5 bases). Germline CDR1 LGHNT, CDR2 FRNRAP. This CDR3 is 15 amino acids long. V dropped 1 base and J dropped 9 bases, with 16 bases sitting between them. CDR3 sequence (DNA): TGTGCTAGTGGTTTGGGATTAGGGGTTCTAAGGCCCCAGCATTTT. It specifies CASGLGLGVLRPQHF.

This clone came up once. The chain joins TRBV7-3 to TRBJ1-3; 7 nucleotides align to TRBD1. Unmatched junction bases numbered 3, after V lost 2 bases and J lost 2 bases. This CDR3 is built from 15 residues. CDR1 is SGHTA and CDR2 is FQGTGA in the germline V gene. The CDR3 bases are TGTGCCAGCAGCTTACAGGGGGAAACTGGAAACACCATATATTTT. This codes for CASSLQGETGNTIYF.

With respect to this clone: Within the sample, other DNA sequences also encode this same CDR3. The V call is TRBV3-1 (or the pseudogene TRBV3-2), the J call TRBJ2-5, with no clear D. Germline CDR1 and CDR2: LGHDT and YNNKEL (reference sequence). This CDR3 is 13 amino acids long. The germline V and J ends were trimmed by 0 bases and 1 base, with 3 bases remaining between them. The CDR3 loop reads CASSQEAQETQYF. The DNA of the CDR3 is TGTGCCAGCAGCCAAGAGGCCCAAGAGACCCAGTACTTC.

This sequence joins TRBV6-2 or TRBV6-3 and TRBJ1-4, with D possibly being TRBD1 (6 bases). V was pared by 0 bases and J by 8 bases, with 19 bases between. Looked up from germline, CDR1 is MNHEY and CDR2 is SVGEGT. The CDR3 is 17 amino acids. The CDR3 protein is CASSYSDGVQGPEKLFF. The CDR3 DNA sequence: TGTGCCAGCAGTTACTCTGATGGAGTACAGGGTCCGGAAAAACTGTTTTTT.

The chain carries TRBV27 and TRBJ1-2, with D possibly being TRBD1 (6 bases). Germline V gene data show CDR1 as MNHEY and CDR2 as SMNVEV (reference sequence). The germline V and J ends were trimmed by 6 bases and 5 bases, with 28 bases remaining between them. The CDR3 sequence is 18 residues long. As DNA, the CDR3 is TGTGCCAGCAGCACCAACTACCTCGACAGGCCGGGATTGTATGGCTACACCTTC. Its protein is CASSTNYLDRPGLYGYTF.

CDR3 bases: TGTGCCAGCAGGAGGTCAGGGCTCTCCTACGAGCAGTACTTC. Encoded protein: CASRRSGLSYEQYF. This sequence joins TRBV2 and TRBJ2-7; D is possibly TRBD1 (5 bases). The ends were cut back, 6 bases at V and 0 bases at J, with 12 bases in the middle. The germline V gene encodes CDR1 SNHLY and CDR2 FYNNEI. The CDR3 covers 14 residues. Full variable domain (remainder filled in from reference TRBV2 and TRBJ2-7): EPEVTQTPSHQVTQMGQEVILRCVPISNHLYFYWYRQILGQKVEFLVSFYNNEISEKSEIFDDQFSVERPDGSNFTLKIRSTKLEDSAMYFCASRRSGLSYEQYFGPGTRLTVT.

The chain combines TRBV7-2 with TRBJ1-2, with TRBD1 matching 8 bases. Germline V CDR1 and CDR2: SGHTA, FQGNSA. V dropped 5 bases and J dropped 8; count of bases not matched to a gene: 10. The length of the CDR3 is 14 residues. CDR3 in amino acids: CASSHRGQATGYTF. The CDR3 DNA reads as TGTGCCAGCAGCCACAGGGGACAGGCGACGGGCTACACCTTC.

The chain recombines TRBV7-3 with TRBJ2-5; 7 bases are shared with TRBD1. This CDR3 region has 13 residues. The J segment lost 9 bases and the V segment lost 4 bases, leaving 8 bases of the junction unmatched. Germline CDR1 is SGHTA and CDR2 is FQGTGA. CDR3 loop: CASSSGGPGAQYF. As DNA, the CDR3 is TGTGCCAGCAGCTCAGGGGGTCCCGGGGCCCAGTACTTC.

J is TRBJ2-7 and V is TRBV18, with TRBD1 identical over 10 bases. Unmatched junction bases numbered 10, after V lost 5 bases and J lost 6 bases. The CDR3 spans 15 residues. Germline lookup yields CDR1 KGHSH and CDR2 LQKENI. CDR3 amino acids: CASSSGTGDPREQYF. CDR3 DNA sequence: TGTGCCAGCTCATCAGGGACAGGGGACCCACGCGAGCAGTACTTC.

This clone occurred a few times. The chain recombines TRBV5-4 with TRBJ2-7; maybe TRBD2 (6 bases). Trimming shortened V by 2 bases and J by 2 bases, and 11 bases separated the two germline ends. Germline assignment: CDR1 SGHNT and CDR2 YYREEE (reference sequence). The CDR3 has 14 amino acids. The CDR3 loop reads CASSFSGLTYEQYF. CDR3 nucleotides: TGTGCCAGCAGCTTTTCGGGACTCACCTACGAGCAGTACTTC. Drawing the rest from reference TRBV5-4 and TRBJ2-7, the complete variable domain is ETGVTQSPTHLIKTRGQQVTLRCSSQSGHNTVSWYQQALGQGPQFIFQYYREEENGRGNFPPRFSGLQFPNYSSELNVNALELDDSALYLCASSFSGLTYEQYFGPGTRLTVT.

The chain combines TRBV12-5 with TRBJ2-3, with 7 nucleotides matching TRBD2. CDR1 is LGHNT, CDR2 FRNRAP, per germline. The CDR3 consists of 17 residues. J gave up 2 bases and V 1 base, and 9 bases lay outside the gene matches. The chain's CDR3 is CASGLGRLAKPTDTQYF. The CDR3 DNA reads as TGTGCTAGTGGTTTGGGGAGACTAGCTAAGCCCACAGATACGCAGTATTTT.

This clone appeared a few times. This chain joins TRBV28 and TRBJ2-7, with 7 bases matching TRBD2. CDR3 length equals 14 residues. The germline gives CDR1 MDHEN, CDR2 SYDVKM. The V segment lost 8 bases and the J segment 2 bases; nucleotides outside the gene matches: 9. The CDR3 spells CASPGKAGAYEQYF. The DNA of the CDR3 is TGTGCCAGCCCTGGGAAGGCGGGAGCCTACGAGCAGTACTTC.